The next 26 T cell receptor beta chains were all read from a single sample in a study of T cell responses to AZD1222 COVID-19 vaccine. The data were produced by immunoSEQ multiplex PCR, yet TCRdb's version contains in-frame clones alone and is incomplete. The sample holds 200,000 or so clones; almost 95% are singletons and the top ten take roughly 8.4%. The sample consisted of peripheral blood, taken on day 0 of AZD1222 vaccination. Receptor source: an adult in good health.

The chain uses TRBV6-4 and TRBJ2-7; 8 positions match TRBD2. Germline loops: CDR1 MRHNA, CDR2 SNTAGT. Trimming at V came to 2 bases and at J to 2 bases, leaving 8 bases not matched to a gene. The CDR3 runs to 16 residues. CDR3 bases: TGTGCCAGCAGTGACCCGTCTGCGGGAGGAACCTACGAGCAGTACTTC. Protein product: CASSDPSAGGTYEQYF.

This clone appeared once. CDR3 sequence reads: CASSPDRLGFNTEAFF. The CDR3 nucleotides are TGTGCCAGCAGCCCCGATAGGTTGGGATTTAACACTGAAGCTTTCTTT. V usage is TRBV9 and J usage is TRBJ1-1; D gene unclear. Germline V CDR1 and CDR2: SGDLS, YYNGEE. Trimming took 4 bases from V and 2 from J, leaving 18 bases between them. The CDR3 extends over 16 amino acids.

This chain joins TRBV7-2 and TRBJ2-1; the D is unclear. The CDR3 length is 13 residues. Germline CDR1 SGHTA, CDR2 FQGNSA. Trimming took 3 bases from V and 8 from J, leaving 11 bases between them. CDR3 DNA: TGTGCCAGCAGCTTGATCCAGCCGGATGAGCAGTTCTTC. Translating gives CASSLIQPDEQFF. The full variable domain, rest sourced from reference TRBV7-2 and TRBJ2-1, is GAGVSQSPSNKVTEKGKDVELRCDPISGHTALYWYRQSLGQGLEFLIYFQGNSAPDKSGLPSDRFSAERTGGSVSTLTIQRTQQEDSAVYLCASSLIQPDEQFFGPGTRLTVL.

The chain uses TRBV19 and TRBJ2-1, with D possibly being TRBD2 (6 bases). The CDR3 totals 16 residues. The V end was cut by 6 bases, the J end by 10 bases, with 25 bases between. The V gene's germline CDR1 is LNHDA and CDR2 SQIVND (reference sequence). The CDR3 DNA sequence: TGTGCCAGTAGGCTTCCGGGACTTAGTCCCCTAGGGGAGCAGTTCTTC. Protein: CASRLPGLSPLGEQFF.

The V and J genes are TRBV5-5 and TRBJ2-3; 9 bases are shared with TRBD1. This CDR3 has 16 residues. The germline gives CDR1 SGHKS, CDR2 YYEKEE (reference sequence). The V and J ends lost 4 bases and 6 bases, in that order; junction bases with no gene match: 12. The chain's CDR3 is CASSPTIQGAVDTQYF. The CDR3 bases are TGTGCCAGCAGCCCTACGATACAGGGGGCAGTGGATACGCAGTATTTT.

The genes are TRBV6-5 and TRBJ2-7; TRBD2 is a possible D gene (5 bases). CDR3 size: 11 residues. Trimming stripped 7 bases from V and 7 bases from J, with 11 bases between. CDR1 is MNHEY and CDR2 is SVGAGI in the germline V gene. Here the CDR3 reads CASTREREQYF. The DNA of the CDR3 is TGTGCCAGCACCCGCGAGCGGGAGCAGTACTTC.

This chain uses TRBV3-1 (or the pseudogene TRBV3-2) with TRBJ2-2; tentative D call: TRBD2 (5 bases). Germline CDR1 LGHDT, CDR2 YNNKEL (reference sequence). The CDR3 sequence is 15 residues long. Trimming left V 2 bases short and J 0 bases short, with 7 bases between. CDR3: CASSQKAANTGELFF. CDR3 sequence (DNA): TGTGCCAGCAGCCAAAAAGCGGCGAACACCGGGGAGCTGTTTTTT.

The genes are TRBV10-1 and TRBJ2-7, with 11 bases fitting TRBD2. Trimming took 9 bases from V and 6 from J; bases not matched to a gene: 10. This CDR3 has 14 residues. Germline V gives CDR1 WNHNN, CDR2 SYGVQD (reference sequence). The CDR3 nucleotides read TGCGCCAGGATGACTAGCGGGAAGCCCACCGAGCAGTACTTC. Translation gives CARMTSGKPTEQYF.

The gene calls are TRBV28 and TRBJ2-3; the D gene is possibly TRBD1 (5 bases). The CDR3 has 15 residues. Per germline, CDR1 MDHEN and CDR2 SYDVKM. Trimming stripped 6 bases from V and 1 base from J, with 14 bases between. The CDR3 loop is CASRGEDGRTDTQYF. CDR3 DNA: TGTGCCAGCAGAGGGGAAGACGGACGCACAGATACGCAGTATTTT.

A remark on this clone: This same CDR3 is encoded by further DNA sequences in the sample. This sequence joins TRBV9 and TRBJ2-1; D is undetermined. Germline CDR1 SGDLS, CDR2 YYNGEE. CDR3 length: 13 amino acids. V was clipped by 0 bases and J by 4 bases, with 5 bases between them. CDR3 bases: TGTGCCAGCAGCGTAGACCATTACAATGAGCAGTTCTTC. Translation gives CASSVDHYNEQFF.

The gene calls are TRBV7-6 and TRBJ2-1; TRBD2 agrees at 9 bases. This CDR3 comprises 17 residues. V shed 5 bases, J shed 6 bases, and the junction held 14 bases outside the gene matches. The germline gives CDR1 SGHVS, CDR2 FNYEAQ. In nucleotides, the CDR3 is TGTGCCAGCAGCACTTCCGGGACTAGCCTCAACACCAATGAGCAGTTCTTC. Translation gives CASSTSGTSLNTNEQFF.

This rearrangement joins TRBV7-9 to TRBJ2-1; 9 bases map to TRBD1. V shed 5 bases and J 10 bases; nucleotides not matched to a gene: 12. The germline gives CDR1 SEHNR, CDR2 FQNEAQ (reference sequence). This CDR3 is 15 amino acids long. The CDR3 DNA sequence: TGTGCCAGCAGCCTAGAAGGGGGGACAGGGAACGAGCAGTTCTTC. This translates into CASSLEGGTGNEQFF.

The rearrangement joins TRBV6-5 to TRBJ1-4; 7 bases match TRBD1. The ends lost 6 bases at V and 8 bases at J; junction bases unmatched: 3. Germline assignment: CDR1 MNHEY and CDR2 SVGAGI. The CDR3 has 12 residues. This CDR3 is CASRGGTEKLFF. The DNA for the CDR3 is TGTGCCAGCAGAGGGGGCACCGAAAAACTGTTTTTT.

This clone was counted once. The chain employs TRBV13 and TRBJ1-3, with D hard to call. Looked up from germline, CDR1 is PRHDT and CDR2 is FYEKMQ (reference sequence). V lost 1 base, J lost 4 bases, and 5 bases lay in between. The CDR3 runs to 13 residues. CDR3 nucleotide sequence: TGTGCCAGCAGCTTAGAACGGGGAAACACCATATATTTT. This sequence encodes CASSLERGNTIYF.

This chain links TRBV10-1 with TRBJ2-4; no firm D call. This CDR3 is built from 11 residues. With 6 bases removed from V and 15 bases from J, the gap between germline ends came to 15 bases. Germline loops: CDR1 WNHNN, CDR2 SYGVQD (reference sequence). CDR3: CASRATVSPYF. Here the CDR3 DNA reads TGCGCCAGCAGGGCCACCGTGAGCCCGTACTTC.

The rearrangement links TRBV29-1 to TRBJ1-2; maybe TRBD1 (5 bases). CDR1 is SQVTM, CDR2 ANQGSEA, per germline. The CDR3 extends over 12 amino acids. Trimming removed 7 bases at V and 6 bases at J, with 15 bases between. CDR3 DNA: TGCAGCGCCATCGGGGGTGGAGATGGCTACACCTTC. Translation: CSAIGGGDGYTF.

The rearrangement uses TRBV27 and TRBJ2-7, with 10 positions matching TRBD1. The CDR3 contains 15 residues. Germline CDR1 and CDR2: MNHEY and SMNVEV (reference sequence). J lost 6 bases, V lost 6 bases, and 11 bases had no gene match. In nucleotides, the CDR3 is TGTGCCAGCAGCGTGATTACTCGGACAGGGGGCGAGCAGTACTTC. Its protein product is CASSVITRTGGEQYF.

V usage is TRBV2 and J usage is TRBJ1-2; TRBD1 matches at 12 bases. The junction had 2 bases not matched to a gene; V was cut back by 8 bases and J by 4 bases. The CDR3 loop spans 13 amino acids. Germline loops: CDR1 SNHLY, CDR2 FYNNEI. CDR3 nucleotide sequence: TGTGCCAGCGGGACAGGGGGCTCCTATGGCTACACCTTC. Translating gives CASGTGGSYGYTF.

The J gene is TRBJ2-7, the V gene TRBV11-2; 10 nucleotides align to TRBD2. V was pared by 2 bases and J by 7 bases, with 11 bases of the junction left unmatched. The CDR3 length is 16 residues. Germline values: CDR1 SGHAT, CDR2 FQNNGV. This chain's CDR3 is CASSLFLAGALREQYF. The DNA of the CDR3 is TGTGCCAGCAGCTTATTTCTAGCGGGAGCCCTCAGAGAGCAGTACTTC.

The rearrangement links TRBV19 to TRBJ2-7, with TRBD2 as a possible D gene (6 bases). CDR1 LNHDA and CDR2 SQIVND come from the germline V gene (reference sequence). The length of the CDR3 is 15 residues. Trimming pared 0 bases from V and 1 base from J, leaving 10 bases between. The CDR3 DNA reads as TGTGCCAGTAGTATAGAAGGAGGGCAGTCCTACGAGCAGTACTTC. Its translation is CASSIEGGQSYEQYF. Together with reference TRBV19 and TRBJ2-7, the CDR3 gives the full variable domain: DGGITQSPKYLFRKEGQNVTLSCEQNLNHDAMYWYRQDPGQGLRLIYYSQIVNDFQKGDIAEGYSVSREKKESFPLTVTSAQKNPTAFYLCASSIEGGQSYEQYFGPGTRLTVT.

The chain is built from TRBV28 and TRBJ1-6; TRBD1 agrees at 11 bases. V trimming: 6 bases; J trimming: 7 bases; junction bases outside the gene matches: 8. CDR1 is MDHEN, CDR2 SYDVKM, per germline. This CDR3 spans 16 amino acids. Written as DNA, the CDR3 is TGTGCCAGCAGAGCCGGGACAGGGGGACGAAATTCACCCCTCCACTTT. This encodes CASRAGTGGRNSPLHF. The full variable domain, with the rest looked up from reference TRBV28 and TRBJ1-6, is DVKVTQSSRYLVKRTGEKVFLECVQDMDHENMFWYRQDPGLGLRLIYFSYDVKMKEKGDIPEGYSVSREKKERFSLILESASTNQTSMYLCASRAGTGGRNSPLHFGNGTRLTVT.

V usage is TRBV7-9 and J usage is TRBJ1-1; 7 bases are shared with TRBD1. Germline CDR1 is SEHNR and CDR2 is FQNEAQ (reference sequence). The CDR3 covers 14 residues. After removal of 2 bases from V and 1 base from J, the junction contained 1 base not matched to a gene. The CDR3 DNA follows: TGTGCCAGCAGCTTAACAGGGGCGAACACTGAAGCTTTCTTT. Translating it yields CASSLTGANTEAFF.

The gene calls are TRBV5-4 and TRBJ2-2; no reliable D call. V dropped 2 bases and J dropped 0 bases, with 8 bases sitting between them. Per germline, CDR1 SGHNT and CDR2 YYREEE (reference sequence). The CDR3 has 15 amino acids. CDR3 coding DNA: TGTGCCAGCAGCTTCCCGGAAACGAACACCGGGGAGCTGTTTTTT. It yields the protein CASSFPETNTGELFF.

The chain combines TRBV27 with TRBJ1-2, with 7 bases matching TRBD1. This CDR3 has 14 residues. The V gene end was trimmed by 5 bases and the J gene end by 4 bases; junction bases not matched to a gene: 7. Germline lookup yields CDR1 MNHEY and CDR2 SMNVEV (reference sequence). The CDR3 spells CASSLRTGPYGYTF. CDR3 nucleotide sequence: TGTGCCAGCAGTCTAAGGACAGGCCCCTATGGCTACACCTTC.

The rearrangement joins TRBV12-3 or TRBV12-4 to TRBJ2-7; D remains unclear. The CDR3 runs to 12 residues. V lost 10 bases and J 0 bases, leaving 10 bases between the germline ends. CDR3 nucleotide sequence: TGTGCCACCCGCGAGAGCTCCTACGAGCAGTACTTC. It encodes CATRESSYEQYF.

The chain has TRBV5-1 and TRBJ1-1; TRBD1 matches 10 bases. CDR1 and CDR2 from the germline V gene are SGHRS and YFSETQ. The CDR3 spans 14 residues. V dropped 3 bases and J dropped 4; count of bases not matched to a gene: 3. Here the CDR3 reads CASSWDRGPTEAFF. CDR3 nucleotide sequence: TGCGCCAGCAGCTGGGACAGGGGTCCCACTGAAGCTTTCTTT.